This section outlines one T cell receptor (beta chain) sequence together with its context. The CDR3 extends over 16 amino acids. Germline V lookup: CDR1 SGHTA, CDR2 FQGTGA. V dropped 5 bases and J dropped 4; count of bases not matched to a gene: 10. Per the original data handling: Researchers report that nucleated cell counts were estimated from reference gene primer amplification. Measured with immunoSEQ multiplex PCR; TCRdb has only the in-frame clones, and not every one. V and J calls and clone size are given by that table; D and trimming were obtained from the DNA. Here the sample spans approximately 180,000 clones, just under 90% being singletons. The source of the sample is a study of blood T cell repertoires in COVID-19. Turning to the study itself: There were acute and convalescent COVID-19 samples, and they came from the United States, Italy and Spain. Nucleic acid was either cDNA or gDNA, and it came from T cells, B-cell-depleted T cells, or PBMCs.

This sequence was found in a woman between 65 and 79 years old with COVID-19, enrolled during active disease. The chain uses TRBV7-3 and TRBJ2-3; 9 bases agree with TRBD2. Specimen: peripheral blood. In DNA, the CDR3 is TGTGCCAGCAGCGTTGGGACTAGCATTTTTTCAGATACGCAGTATTTT. It is translated as CASSVGTSIFSDTQYF.